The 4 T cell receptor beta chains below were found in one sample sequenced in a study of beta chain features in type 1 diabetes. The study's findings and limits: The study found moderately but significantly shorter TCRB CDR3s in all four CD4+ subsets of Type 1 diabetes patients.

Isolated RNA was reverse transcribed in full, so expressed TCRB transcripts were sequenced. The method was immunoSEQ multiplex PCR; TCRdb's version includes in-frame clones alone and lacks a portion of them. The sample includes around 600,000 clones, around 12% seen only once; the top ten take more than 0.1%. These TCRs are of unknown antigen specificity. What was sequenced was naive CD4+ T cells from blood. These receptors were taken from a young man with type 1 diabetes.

The CDR3 nucleotides are TGTGCCATCAGTGATAGGGGGCCCGAGACCCAGTACTTC. Encoded protein: CAISDRGPETQYF. The chain recombines TRBV10-3 with TRBJ2-5; 7 positions match TRBD1. The germline V gene has CDR1 ENHRY and CDR2 SYGVKD. The CDR3 is made up of 13 amino acids. V was clipped by 3 bases and J by 5 bases; unmatched bases: 3.

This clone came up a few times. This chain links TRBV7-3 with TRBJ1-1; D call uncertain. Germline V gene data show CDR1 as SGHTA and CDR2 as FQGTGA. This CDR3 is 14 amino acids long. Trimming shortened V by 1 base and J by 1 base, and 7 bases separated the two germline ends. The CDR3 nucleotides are TGTGCCAGCAGCTTAATTGGTCGGAACACTGAAGCTTTCTTT. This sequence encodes CASSLIGRNTEAFF.

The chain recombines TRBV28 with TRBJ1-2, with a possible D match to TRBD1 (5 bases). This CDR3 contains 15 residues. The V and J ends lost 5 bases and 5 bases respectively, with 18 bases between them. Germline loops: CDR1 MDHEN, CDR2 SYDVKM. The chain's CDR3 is CASSSTGAPEYGYTF. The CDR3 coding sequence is TGTGCCAGCAGTAGTACAGGCGCTCCAGAATATGGCTACACCTTC.

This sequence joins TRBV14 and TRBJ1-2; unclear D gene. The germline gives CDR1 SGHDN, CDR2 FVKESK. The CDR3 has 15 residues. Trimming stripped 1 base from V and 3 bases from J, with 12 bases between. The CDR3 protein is CASSQVDALYYGYTF. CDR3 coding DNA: TGTGCCAGCAGCCAAGTGGACGCTCTTTACTATGGCTACACCTTC.